The rows below give T cell receptor beta chains drawn from one sample of a study of CD8+CD57+ T cells in acquired aplastic anemia. Using its own MiXCR run on the reads, TCRdb lists one record per CDR3 protein. Among 200,000 to 250,000 distinct CDR3 sequences listed, 60% to 80% were seen once. The sample taken for sequencing was sorted CD4+, CD8+, or CD8+CD57+ T cells (not recorded which) from PBMCs. Every receptor here comes from a human donor with aplastic anemia. CDR3s include the opening cysteine and the closing phenylalanine or tryptophan. D genes are given only for firm matches. Rows may omit the clone size; those that give it use once, few, many or a size class.

clone_size: -; v_call: TRBV5-5; d_call: -; j_call: TRBJ2-7; cdr3_aa: CASSFGQGTYEQYF; cdr3_nt: TGTGCCAGCAGCTTCGGGCAGGGCACCTACGAGCAGTACTTC
clone_size: -; v_call: TRBV20-1; d_call: -; j_call: TRBJ1-2; cdr3_aa: CSARAGRDNYGYTF; cdr3_nt: TGCAGTGCTAGAGCGGGCAGAGATAACTATGGCTACACCTTC
clone_size: -; v_call: TRBV7-9; d_call: -; j_call: TRBJ2-6; cdr3_aa: CASSYKASGANVLTF; cdr3_nt: TGTGCCAGCAGCTATAAAGCCTCTGGGGCCAACGTCCTGACTTTC
clone_size: -; v_call: TRBV9; d_call: TRBD1; j_call: TRBJ2-2; cdr3_aa: CASTGLSGTGARSVSGELFF; cdr3_nt: TGTGCCAGCACCGGTCTTTCCGGGACAGGGGCCCGGTCCGTGTCCGGGGAGCTGTTTTTT
clone_size: -; v_call: TRBV7-9; d_call: TRBD1; j_call: TRBJ2-6; cdr3_aa: CASSSGQANSGANVLTF; cdr3_nt: TGTGCCAGCAGCTCGGGACAGGCCAATTCTGGGGCCAACGTCCTGACTTTC
clone_size: -; v_call: TRBV12-3/TRBV12-4; d_call: -; j_call: TRBJ1-3; cdr3_aa: CASSYDSRPGNTIYF; cdr3_nt: TGTGCCAGCAGCTATGACAGTCGCCCTGGAAACACCATATATTTT
clone_size: -; v_call: TRBV20-1; d_call: -; j_call: TRBJ1-2; cdr3_aa: CSASTNGGVSYTF; cdr3_nt: TGCAGTGCTAGCACAAACGGAGGGGTTAGCTACACCTTC
clone_size: -; v_call: TRBV20-1; d_call: TRBD1; j_call: TRBJ2-7; cdr3_aa: CSAQRQGEQYF; cdr3_nt: TGCAGTGCCCAACGACAGGGCGAGCAGTACTTC
clone_size: -; v_call: TRBV5-1; d_call: TRBD2; j_call: TRBJ2-7; cdr3_aa: CASSPGGGTYEQYF; cdr3_nt: TGCGCCAGCAGCCCTGGGGGGGGAACCTACGAGCAGTACTTC
clone_size: few; v_call: TRBV15; d_call: -; j_call: TRBJ2-5; cdr3_aa: CATSRDQGGYETQYF; cdr3_nt: TGTGCCACCAGCAGAGATCAGGGGGGGTACGAGACCCAGTACTTC
clone_size: -; v_call: TRBV20-1; d_call: -; j_call: TRBJ1-1; cdr3_aa: CSARRAPEAFF; cdr3_nt: TGCAGTGCTAGGAGAGCTCCTGAAGCTTTCTTT
clone_size: -; v_call: TRBV2; d_call: TRBD1; j_call: TRBJ2-7; cdr3_aa: CASSGSGGPNYEQYF; cdr3_nt: TGTGCCAGCAGTGGGTCAGGGGGCCCTAACTACGAGCAGTACTTC
clone_size: -; v_call: TRBV19; d_call: TRBD1; j_call: TRBJ1-5; cdr3_aa: CASSRGPSGQPQHF; cdr3_nt: TGTGCCAGTAGCAGGGGGCCTAGCGGTCAGCCCCAGCATTTT
clone_size: -; v_call: TRBV10-1; d_call: TRBD2; j_call: TRBJ2-3; cdr3_aa: CASSRGLAASTDTQYF; cdr3_nt: TGCGCCAGCAGTCGGGGACTAGCGGCTAGCACAGATACGCAGTATTTT
clone_size: -; v_call: TRBV7-9; d_call: TRBD2; j_call: TRBJ2-7; cdr3_aa: CAAGGGTYERYF; cdr3_nt: TGTGCGGCGGGGGGGGGAACCTACGAGCGGTACTTC
clone_size: -; v_call: TRBV7-2; d_call: TRBD2; j_call: TRBJ2-5; cdr3_aa: CASSLSGGDLETQYF; cdr3_nt: TGTGCCAGCAGCCTTAGCGGGGGGGATTTAGAGACCCAGTACTTC
clone_size: -; v_call: TRBV7-2; d_call: -; j_call: TRBJ1-5; cdr3_aa: CASSLKRNQPQHF; cdr3_nt: TGTGCCAGCAGCTTAAAACGCAATCAGCCCCAGCATTTT
clone_size: -; v_call: TRBV7-6; d_call: TRBD2; j_call: TRBJ2-5; cdr3_aa: CASSIPSGSGETQYF; cdr3_nt: TGTGCCAGCAGCATACCTAGCGGGAGTGGTGAGACCCAGTACTTC
clone_size: few; v_call: TRBV10-2; d_call: TRBD2; j_call: TRBJ2-1; cdr3_aa: CATSGGSARFF; cdr3_nt: TGCGCCACCAGTGGCGGGAGTGCTCGGTTCTTC
clone_size: -; v_call: TRBV19; d_call: -; j_call: TRBJ1-1; cdr3_aa: CASRTGVLQAFF; cdr3_nt: TGTGCCAGTAGAACGGGGGTATTGCAAGCTTTCTTT
clone_size: -; v_call: TRBV19; d_call: -; j_call: TRBJ1-1; cdr3_aa: CASSIDRESTEAFF; cdr3_nt: TGTGCCAGTAGTATAGACAGGGAGTCCACTGAAGCTTTCTTT
clone_size: -; v_call: TRBV24-1; d_call: TRBD1; j_call: TRBJ2-3; cdr3_aa: CATSRGQGSDTQYF; cdr3_nt: TGTGCCACCAGTCGAGGACAGGGGTCAGATACGCAGTATTTT
clone_size: -; v_call: TRBV7-2; d_call: -; j_call: TRBJ2-7; cdr3_aa: CASSLGFYSEQYF; cdr3_nt: TGTGCCAGCAGCTTAGGGTTTTATTCCGAGCAGTACTTC
clone_size: -; v_call: TRBV25-1; d_call: -; j_call: TRBJ2-1; cdr3_aa: CASSSLGGLGQQFF; cdr3_nt: TGTGCCAGCAGTTCTCTCGGGGGGCTTGGGCAGCAGTTCTTC
clone_size: -; v_call: TRBV5-1; d_call: TRBD1; j_call: TRBJ1-3; cdr3_aa: CASSGDSSGNTIYF; cdr3_nt: TGCGCCAGCAGCGGGGACAGCTCTGGAAACACCATATATTTT
clone_size: -; v_call: TRBV19; d_call: -; j_call: TRBJ2-1; cdr3_aa: CASSIPTSYEQFF; cdr3_nt: TGTGCCAGTAGTATCCCCACTAGCTATGAGCAGTTCTTC
clone_size: -; v_call: TRBV25-1; d_call: -; j_call: TRBJ2-5; cdr3_aa: CASSELGGRDQETQYF; cdr3_nt: TGTGCCAGCAGTGAATTAGGGGGAAGGGACCAAGAGACCCAGTACTTC
clone_size: -; v_call: TRBV12-3/TRBV12-4; d_call: TRBD2; j_call: TRBJ2-1; cdr3_aa: CASRTDQRGKQFF; cdr3_nt: TGTGCCAGCAGGACCGACCAGCGGGGGAAACAGTTCTTC
clone_size: -; v_call: TRBV20-1; d_call: TRBD2; j_call: TRBJ2-1; cdr3_aa: CSARDRLALLYNEQFF; cdr3_nt: TGCAGTGCTAGAGACCGACTAGCGCTTCTTTACAATGAGCAGTTCTTC
clone_size: -; v_call: TRBV9; d_call: -; j_call: TRBJ2-7; cdr3_aa: CASSVDDAGTKAYEQYF; cdr3_nt: TGTGCCAGCAGCGTAGACGATGCCGGGACCAAAGCCTACGAGCAGTACTTC
clone_size: -; v_call: TRBV19; d_call: -; j_call: TRBJ1-4; cdr3_aa: CASTTRTATNEKLFF; cdr3_nt: TGTGCCAGTACTACACGGACAGCAACTAATGAAAAACTGTTTTTT
clone_size: once; v_call: TRBV7-9; d_call: TRBD2; j_call: TRBJ2-7; cdr3_aa: CASSFIAGSSYEQYF; cdr3_nt: TGTGCCAGCAGCTTTATAGCGGGAAGCTCCTACGAGCAGTACTTC
clone_size: -; v_call: TRBV7-9; d_call: -; j_call: TRBJ1-2; cdr3_aa: CASSGGLQYGYTF; cdr3_nt: TGTGCCAGCAGCGGGGGATTACAGTATGGCTACACCTTC
clone_size: -; v_call: TRBV19; d_call: -; j_call: TRBJ1-3; cdr3_aa: CASRSTGTGNTIYF; cdr3_nt: TGTGCCAGTAGGTCGACTGGGACTGGAAACACCATATATTTT
clone_size: few; v_call: TRBV15; d_call: TRBD1; j_call: TRBJ1-2; cdr3_aa: CATSREGTAGGYTF; cdr3_nt: TGTGCCACCAGCAGAGAAGGGACAGCCGGTGGCTACACCTTC
clone_size: -; v_call: TRBV7-8; d_call: -; j_call: TRBJ1-6; cdr3_aa: CASSLVSENSPRHF; cdr3_nt: TGTGCCAGCAGCTTAGTTTCAGAGAATTCACCCCGCCACTTT
clone_size: -; v_call: TRBV2; d_call: TRBD1; j_call: TRBJ2-7; cdr3_aa: CASTWTGTYEQYF; cdr3_nt: TGTGCCAGCACTTGGACAGGGACCTACGAGCAGTACTTC
clone_size: -; v_call: TRBV7-3; d_call: -; j_call: TRBJ1-1; cdr3_aa: CASSLGVGDEAFF; cdr3_nt: TGTGCCAGCAGCTTAGGAGTAGGGGATGAAGCTTTCTTT
clone_size: -; v_call: TRBV7-3; d_call: TRBD1; j_call: TRBJ1-1; cdr3_aa: CASSLSNAGGTEAFF; cdr3_nt: TGTGCCAGCAGCTTATCCAACGCAGGGGGCACTGAAGCTTTCTTT
clone_size: -; v_call: TRBV2; d_call: -; j_call: TRBJ2-3; cdr3_aa: CASSLPGQGSTTDTQYF; cdr3_nt: TGTGCCAGCAGTCTCCCGGGGCAGGGGTCCACCACAGATACGCAGTATTTT
clone_size: -; v_call: TRBV12-3/TRBV12-4; d_call: -; j_call: TRBJ1-1; cdr3_aa: CASRPNGLNTEAFF; cdr3_nt: TGTGCCAGCAGGCCTAATGGACTAAACACTGAAGCTTTCTTT
clone_size: -; v_call: TRBV29-1; d_call: TRBD1; j_call: TRBJ2-7; cdr3_aa: CSADIGQGGFEQYF; cdr3_nt: TGCAGCGCCGATATCGGACAGGGGGGGTTCGAGCAGTACTTC
clone_size: -; v_call: TRBV27; d_call: -; j_call: TRBJ2-1; cdr3_aa: CASSLIGNEQFF; cdr3_nt: TGTGCCAGCAGTTTAATCGGGAATGAGCAGTTCTTC
clone_size: many; v_call: TRBV7-9; d_call: -; j_call: TRBJ2-2; cdr3_aa: CASSFFGAPNTGELFF; cdr3_nt: TGTGCCAGCAGCTTTTTTGGGGCCCCGAACACCGGGGAGCTGTTTTTT
clone_size: -; v_call: TRBV19; d_call: -; j_call: TRBJ1-2; cdr3_aa: CASSWMGDGYTF; cdr3_nt: TGTGCCAGTAGCTGGATGGGAGATGGCTACACCTTC
clone_size: -; v_call: TRBV29-1; d_call: -; j_call: TRBJ1-1; cdr3_aa: CSVEFRFQVEAFF; cdr3_nt: TGCAGCGTCGAGTTTAGGTTTCAGGTTGAAGCTTTCTTT
clone_size: -; v_call: TRBV7-8; d_call: TRBD2; j_call: TRBJ2-1; cdr3_aa: CASRRTSGSLYEQFF; cdr3_nt: TGTGCCAGCAGGCGAACTAGCGGGAGTTTGTATGAGCAGTTCTTC
clone_size: -; v_call: TRBV15; d_call: TRBD1; j_call: TRBJ1-2; cdr3_aa: CATSFDRGHLGYTF; cdr3_nt: TGTGCCACCAGCTTTGACAGGGGGCATCTTGGCTACACCTTC
clone_size: many; v_call: TRBV7-2; d_call: -; j_call: TRBJ2-7; cdr3_aa: CASSLDVDSLRHEQYF; cdr3_nt: TGTGCCAGCAGCTTAGATGTTGACAGTCTGCGCCACGAGCAGTACTTC
clone_size: -; v_call: TRBV20-1; d_call: -; j_call: TRBJ2-7; cdr3_aa: CSVRVSSYEQYF; cdr3_nt: TGCAGTGTCAGGGTTTCCTCCTACGAGCAGTACTTC
clone_size: -; v_call: TRBV7-8; d_call: TRBD1; j_call: TRBJ2-6; cdr3_aa: CASSHSVPGQGANVLTF; cdr3_nt: TGTGCCAGCAGTCACTCCGTACCGGGACAGGGGGCCAACGTCCTGACTTTC
clone_size: -; v_call: TRBV27; d_call: -; j_call: TRBJ2-1; cdr3_aa: CASGPGAGEQFF; cdr3_nt: TGTGCCAGCGGCCCGGGGGCTGGTGAGCAGTTCTTC
clone_size: -; v_call: TRBV19; d_call: -; j_call: TRBJ2-2; cdr3_aa: CASSVPRGAGELFF; cdr3_nt: TGTGCCAGTAGTGTACCCAGGGGGGCCGGGGAGCTGTTTTTT
clone_size: -; v_call: TRBV15; d_call: -; j_call: TRBJ2-1; cdr3_aa: CATSRARPANEQFF; cdr3_nt: TGTGCCACCAGCAGAGCCCGACCAGCCAATGAGCAGTTCTTC
clone_size: -; v_call: TRBV2; d_call: TRBD1; j_call: TRBJ1-2; cdr3_aa: CASYLEGQARYGYTF; cdr3_nt: TGTGCCAGCTACTTGGAAGGACAGGCTCGCTATGGCTACACCTTC